These 32 T cell receptor beta chains originate from one sample sequenced in a study of T-cell memory formation after mild COVID-19. TCRdb called the 5' RACE reads again in MiXCR, with one record for every CDR3 protein. The sample includes over 500,000 distinct CDR3 sequences, 17% seen only once; the top ten take about 8.1%. Sequencing used PBMCs or a T cell subset sorted from them (not recorded which). The source is an adult woman who had mild COVID-19 (a few samples of this study predate the infection). Cell type and time point are not known.

The chain uses TRBV3-1 and TRBJ1-2, with TRBD1 as a possible D gene (6 bases). CDR3 length equals 14 residues. Germline CDR1 reads LGHDT; CDR2 reads YNNKEL (reference sequence). V was cut by 5 bases and J by 2 bases, with 12 bases left in between. The CDR3 sequence is CASSLTGANYGYTF. DNA for the CDR3: TGTGCCAGCAGCTTGACGGGGGCCAACTATGGCTACACCTTC.

This clonotype was observed a handful of times. The chain employs TRBV7-2 and TRBJ2-5; 7 bases align to TRBD2. The CDR3 covers 15 residues. Germline lookup yields CDR1 SGHTA and CDR2 FQGNSA. Losses at the gene ends were 1 base for V and 2 bases for J; bases not matched to a gene: 4. The CDR3 nucleotides read TGTGCCAGCAGCTTAGGCTGGGGAGGGCAAGAGACCCAGTACTTC. This encodes CASSLGWGGQETQYF. The full variable domain, its missing parts supplied by reference TRBV7-2 and TRBJ2-5, is GAGVSQSPSNKVTEKGKDVELRCDPISGHTALYWYRQSLGQGLEFLIYFQGNSAPDKSGLPSDRFSAERTGGSVSTLTIQRTQQEDSAVYLCASSLGWGGQETQYFGPGTRLLVL.

This clonotype came up a few times. In nucleotides, the CDR3 is TGTGCCAGCGGACGGTTGACAGACACTGAAGCTTTCTTT. As protein: CASGRLTDTEAFF. The chain has TRBV7-9 and TRBJ1-1; a possible D gene is TRBD1 (5 bases). V was cut by 8 bases and J by 3 bases, with 13 bases left in between. This CDR3 region has 13 residues. Germline V CDR1 and CDR2: SEHNR, FQNEAQ (reference sequence). The full variable domain, completed using reference TRBV7-9 and TRBJ1-1, is DTGVSQNPRHKITKRGQNVTFRCDPISEHNRLYWYRQTLGQGPEFLTYFQNEAQLEKSRLLSDRFSAERPKGSFSTLEIQRTEQGDSAMYLCASGRLTDTEAFFGQGTRLTVV.

The chain carries TRBV30 and TRBJ2-7; no clear D gene. There are 12 residues in the CDR3. V dropped 1 base and J dropped 2 bases, with 6 bases sitting between them. The V gene's germline CDR1 is GTSNPN and CDR2 SVGIG (reference sequence). CDR3 DNA sequence: TGTGCCTGGAGTGAGGGTGCCTACGAGCAGTACTTC. This sequence encodes CAWSEGAYEQYF. Drawing the rest from reference TRBV30 and TRBJ2-7, the complete variable domain is SQTIHQWPATLVQPVGSPLSLECTVEGTSNPNLYWYRQAAGRGLQLLFYSVGIGQISSEVPQNLSASRPQDRQFILSSKKLLLSDSGFYLCAWSEGAYEQYFGPGTRLTVT.

The sample holds a few counts of this clonotype. The chain is built from TRBV27 and TRBJ2-2; tentatively, D is TRBD2 (6 bases). Germline V gene data show CDR1 as MNHEY and CDR2 as SMNVEV (reference sequence). V lost 5 bases and J 7 bases, leaving 17 bases between the germline ends. The CDR3 consists of 15 residues. CDR3 sequence (DNA): TGTGCCAGCAGTACAATGGGGGGTAGTATCGGGGAGCTGTTTTTT. Amino acid sequence: CASSTMGGSIGELFF.

This rearrangement joins TRBV9 to TRBJ2-7; TRBD1 agrees at 7 bases. This CDR3 has 15 amino acids. Per germline, CDR1 SGDLS and CDR2 YYNGEE. The V gene end was trimmed by 3 bases and the J gene end by 2 bases; junction bases not matched to a gene: 8. The CDR3 DNA sequence: TGTGCCAGCAGCGGCACCGGGACAGCGACCTACGAGCAGTACTTC. Residues: CASSGTGTATYEQYF.

This clonotype was found a few times. V gene TRBV5-4 combines with J gene TRBJ2-3; 10 bases are a match to TRBD2. The V gene's germline CDR1 is SGHNT and CDR2 YYREEE (reference sequence). The CDR3 is 16 amino acids. V was pared by 3 bases and J by 6 bases, with 10 bases of the junction left unmatched. CDR3 nucleotide sequence: TGTGCCAGCAGCTCTAGGAGTCTAGCGGGAGTGGATACGCAGTATTTT. Translated: CASSSRSLAGVDTQYF.

This clonotype was counted only a few times. The CDR3 loop reads CASSGGQGITEAFF. The CDR3 region has the DNA TGCGCCAGCAGCGGGGGACAGGGAATCACTGAAGCTTTCTTT. V usage is TRBV5-1 and J usage is TRBJ1-1; 9 nucleotides line up with TRBD1. The CDR3 totals 14 residues. J lost 4 bases, V lost 4 bases, and 5 bases had no gene match. Germline V gene data show CDR1 as SGHRS and CDR2 as YFSETQ.

V and J are TRBV5-1 and TRBJ2-1, with TRBD2 matching 15 bases. CDR1 and CDR2 from the germline V gene are SGHRS and YFSETQ. There are 19 residues in the CDR3. V was pared by 4 bases and J by 5 bases, with 13 bases of the junction left unmatched. The DNA of the CDR3 is TGCGCCAGCAGCCTACCGGGACTAGCGGGAGGAGAGGGCGACAATGAGCAGTTCTTC. Its translation: CASSLPGLAGGEGDNEQFF.

The chain links TRBV4-1 to TRBJ2-1; 9 bases match TRBD2. Trimming took 0 bases from V and 4 from J; bases not matched to a gene: 10. This CDR3 is built from 18 residues. The germline V gene has CDR1 MGHRA and CDR2 YSYEKL. The CDR3: CASSQDRVSGGVYNEQFF. DNA for the CDR3: TGCGCCAGCAGCCAAGACCGGGTTAGCGGGGGTGTTTACAATGAGCAGTTCTTC.

The chain links TRBV9 to TRBJ1-1, with TRBD1 identical over 8 bases. This CDR3 is built from 15 residues. Per the germline V gene, CDR1 is SGDLS and CDR2 is YYNGEE. The junction had 4 bases not matched to a gene; V was cut back by 0 bases and J by 3 bases. CDR3 sequence reads: CASSVGRGLDTEAFF. CDR3 coding DNA: TGTGCCAGCAGCGTAGGCAGGGGGCTGGACACTGAAGCTTTCTTT.

This clonotype showed up just a few times. The CDR3 protein is CASSFRYRGLWKNIQYF. In nucleotides, the CDR3 is TGTGCCAGCAGTTTTCGTTACAGGGGGCTTTGGAAAAACATTCAGTACTTC. The chain couples TRBV28 to TRBJ2-4; TRBD1 matches at 9 bases. V dropped 3 bases and J dropped 4; count of bases not matched to a gene: 10. CDR3 length: 17 residues. CDR1 MDHEN and CDR2 SYDVKM come from the germline V gene.

This clonotype occurred a few times. The V and J genes are TRBV7-3 and TRBJ2-7; D is ambiguous. Germline CDR1 is SGHTA and CDR2 is FQGTGA. With 1 base removed from V and 6 bases from J, the gap between germline ends came to 7 bases. The CDR3 contains 12 residues. The CDR3 DNA follows: TGTGCCAGCAGCTTAAATGGGTTCGAGCAGTACTTC. As protein: CASSLNGFEQYF.

The gene calls are TRBV7-2 and TRBJ2-5; D is undetermined. The CDR3 spans 15 residues. Germline lookup yields CDR1 SGHTA and CDR2 FQGNSA. Trimming cost V 1 base and J 3 bases, with 12 bases left between them. The CDR3 region has the DNA TGTGCCAGCAGCTTAGGCCCCACGTATGAAGAGACCCAGTACTTC. It specifies CASSLGPTYEETQYF.

The chain couples TRBV6-5 to TRBJ2-1, with 10 positions matching TRBD2. Looked up from germline, CDR1 is MNHEY and CDR2 is SVGAGI. This CDR3 has 18 amino acids. V trimming: 3 bases; J trimming: 1 base; junction bases outside the gene matches: 9. CDR3: CASSYTLAGEGSYNEQFF. CDR3 sequence (DNA): TGTGCCAGCAGTTATACGCTAGCGGGAGAAGGGTCCTACAATGAGCAGTTCTTC.

At least ten counts were recorded for this clonotype. V and J are TRBV4-3 and TRBJ1-5; D gene unclear. The germline gives CDR1 LGHNA, CDR2 YSLEER. Trimming left V 0 bases short and J 3 bases short, with 9 bases between. The CDR3 loop spans 15 amino acids. CDR3 nucleotides: TGCGCCAGCAGCCAAGAAGGCGGGAACAATCAGCCCCAGCATTTT. Its protein product is CASSQEGGNNQPQHF.

The rearrangement links TRBV5-1 to TRBJ2-3; the match to TRBD1 covers 8 bases. CDR3 size: 15 residues. The V gene's germline CDR1 is SGHRS and CDR2 YFSETQ. V dropped 2 bases and J dropped 5; count of bases not matched to a gene: 7. The DNA of the CDR3 is TGCGCCAGCAGCTTTCGGGACAGGTTCATAGATACGCAGTATTTT. Residues: CASSFRDRFIDTQYF.

This chain joins TRBV9 and TRBJ1-4, with D unresolved. In germline, CDR1 is SGDLS, CDR2 YYNGEE. The CDR3 is 13 residues long. With 7 bases removed from V and 7 bases from J, the gap between germline ends came to 14 bases. Here the CDR3 DNA reads TGTGCCAGCGGGGAGGTGCGTGGTGAAAAACTGTTTTTT. Encoded protein: CASGEVRGEKLFF.

The rearrangement links TRBV5-1 to TRBJ1-1, with 12 bases identical to TRBD1. V lost 1 base and J lost 0; bases outside the gene matches: 7. Looked up from germline, CDR1 is SGHRS and CDR2 is YFSETQ. This CDR3 spans 18 amino acids. CDR3 sequence reads: CASSLSGQGAGVNTEAFF. CDR3 bases: TGCGCCAGCAGCTTGTCGGGACAGGGGGCGGGTGTGAACACTGAAGCTTTCTTT.

This chain uses TRBV12-3 or TRBV12-4 with TRBJ2-5, with D tentatively TRBD2 (6 bases). Trimming pared 6 bases from V and 2 bases from J, leaving 10 bases between. The CDR3 loop spans 13 amino acids. Here the CDR3 reads CASRLALQETQYF. CDR3 bases: TGTGCCAGCAGACTAGCACTACAAGAGACCCAGTACTTC.

This clonotype was counted between two and nine times. The chain combines TRBV5-6 with TRBJ1-1, with D perhaps TRBD1 (5 bases). Germline CDR1 SGHDT, CDR2 YYEEEE. The V end was cut by 3 bases, the J end by 8 bases, with 11 bases between. The CDR3 has 12 residues. CDR3 nucleotides: TGTGCCAGCAGCTGGGGGGTTGCCGAAGCTTTCTTT. Translating gives CASSWGVAEAFF. Filled out from reference TRBV5-6 and TRBJ1-1, the complete variable domain reads DAGVTQSPTHLIKTRGQQVTLRCSPKSGHDTVSWYQQALGQGPQFIFQYYEEEERQRGNFPDRFSGHQFPNYSSELNVNALLLGDSALYLCASSWGVAEAFFGQGTRLTVV.

This clonotype has more than one count but fewer than ten. This sequence joins TRBV3-1 and TRBJ1-6; maybe TRBD1 (5 bases). There are 12 residues in the CDR3. V was clipped by 4 bases and J by 9 bases, with 7 bases between them. From germline, CDR1 is LGHDT and CDR2 YNNKEL (reference sequence). Written as DNA, the CDR3 is TGTGCCAGCAGCCCAGGGACTTCACCCCTCCACTTT. Its protein is CASSPGTSPLHF.

The rearrangement uses TRBV11-3 and TRBJ2-2; 7 nucleotides line up with TRBD2. The germline V gene encodes CDR1 SGHNT and CDR2 YENEEA. J was trimmed by 4 bases and V by 0 bases; bases with no gene match: 5. This CDR3 is built from 16 residues. The DNA for the CDR3 is TGTGCCAGCAGCTTAGAGGGAGGGCCGAGCACCGGGGAGCTGTTTTTT. It specifies CASSLEGGPSTGELFF.

In this sample, this clonotype turned up many times. This chain links TRBV7-6 with TRBJ2-3; 10 bases align to TRBD1. Per the germline V gene, CDR1 is SGHVS and CDR2 is FNYEAQ. The CDR3 is 16 amino acids. The junction had 11 bases not matched to a gene; V was cut back by 5 bases and J by 6 bases. DNA for the CDR3: TGTGCCAGCAGCCGAAACACGGGACAGGGGTCCGATACGCAGTATTTT. Its translation: CASSRNTGQGSDTQYF.

This clonotype was detected many times. This chain connects TRBV2 to TRBJ1-3; 7 bases agree with TRBD1. From germline, CDR1 is SNHLY and CDR2 FYNNEI. The CDR3 is 15 residues long. Unmatched junction bases numbered 9, after V lost 6 bases and J lost 4 bases. As DNA, the CDR3 is TGTGCCAGCAGAATAAATGAGGGGGCCGGAAACACCATATATTTT. Amino acids: CASRINEGAGNTIYF.

In its sample, this clonotype was seen a few times. The genes are TRBV20-1 and TRBJ2-7; 7 bases line up with TRBD2. J gave up 7 bases and V 3 bases, and 9 bases lay outside the gene matches. CDR3 size: 13 residues. CDR1 is DFQATT and CDR2 is SNEGSKA in the germline V gene (reference sequence). CDR3: CSARRTSTREQYF. The DNA of the CDR3 is TGCAGTGCTAGGAGGACTAGTACAAGAGAGCAGTACTTC.

A few counts support this clonotype. V and J are TRBV7-9 and TRBJ1-1; 7 positions agree with TRBD1. In germline, CDR1 is SEHNR, CDR2 FQNEAQ (reference sequence). The CDR3 is 18 residues long. V was pared by 8 bases and J by 3 bases, with 21 bases of the junction left unmatched. CDR3: CASASRSPEAGTDTEAFF. The CDR3 DNA is TGTGCCAGCGCAAGTCGCAGTCCCGAAGCCGGGACAGACACTGAAGCTTTCTTT.

V and J are TRBV20-1 and TRBJ1-4, with a possible D match to TRBD1 (6 bases). The CDR3 spans 17 residues. CDR1 and CDR2 (germline): DFQATT, SNEGSKA (reference sequence). V was shortened by 5 bases and J by 0 bases, with 19 bases between the two germline ends. CDR3 protein: CSALPPRTAATNEKLFF. CDR3 in DNA: TGCAGTGCTCTCCCCCCCAGGACAGCTGCAACTAATGAAAAACTGTTTTTT.

The CDR3 is CSARMASYEQFF. In nucleotides, the CDR3 is TGCAGTGCTAGAATGGCATCATATGAGCAGTTCTTC. This sequence joins TRBV20-1 and TRBJ2-1, with D unresolved. From germline, CDR1 is DFQATT and CDR2 SNEGSKA (reference sequence). CDR3 length equals 12 residues. V was shortened by 2 bases and J by 8 bases, with 10 bases between the two germline ends.

The CDR3 DNA is TGTGCCATCTCTGGGACAGGGAACAATCAGCCCCAGCATTTT. It translates to CAISGTGNNQPQHF. V is TRBV12-3 or TRBV12-4 and J is TRBJ1-5, with TRBD1 matching 9 bases. Trimming took 10 bases from V and 3 from J; bases not matched to a gene: 7. This CDR3 has 14 residues.

This clonotype came up many times. This chain connects TRBV4-2 to TRBJ2-3; 9 bases map to TRBD2. Germline lookup yields CDR1 LGHNA and CDR2 YNFKEQ. V shed 1 base, J shed 2 bases, and the junction held 7 bases outside the gene matches. The CDR3 is 17 amino acids. This chain's CDR3 is CASSQGSSGGYTDTQYF. The CDR3, as DNA: TGTGCCAGCAGCCAAGGGAGTAGCGGGGGATACACAGATACGCAGTATTTT.

The CDR3 region is CASSVAGRGLYEQYF. The CDR3, as DNA: TGTGCCAGCAGCGTAGCGGGGCGGGGGCTCTACGAGCAGTACTTC. The V and J genes are TRBV9 and TRBJ2-7; possible D gene TRBD2, 7 bases. This CDR3 spans 15 amino acids. V lost 0 bases, J lost 3 bases, and 13 bases lay in between. Germline CDR1 reads SGDLS; CDR2 reads YYNGEE.